A single sample gave rise to the 8 T cell receptor beta chains below, sequenced in a study of patients and donors after allogeneic stem cell transplantation. TCRdb independently ran MiXCR on the RT-PCR reads; one entry per CDR3 protein. This table has approximately 430,000 distinct CDR3 sequences, 16% appearing once. The sample comprised blood, either unsorted or a sorted T cell fraction (not recorded which). All receptors come from a human donor who was either an allogeneic HSCT recipient or a stem cell or donor lymphocyte infusion donor (not recorded which). It is not recorded whose cells these are; they may come from a transplant donor.

This chain joins TRBV7-9 and TRBJ2-2; 8 nucleotides agree with TRBD2. The CDR3 extends over 16 amino acids. After removal of 5 bases from V and 2 bases from J, the junction contained 7 bases not matched to a gene. CDR1 is SEHNR, CDR2 FQNEAQ, per germline (reference sequence). CDR3 sequence: CASSAVAGPNTGELFF. Written as DNA, the CDR3 is TGTGCCAGCAGCGCCGTAGCGGGACCTAACACCGGGGAGCTGTTTTTT.

This clonotype has just a few counts. The rearrangement joins TRBV4-3 to TRBJ1-2; a weak D match, TRBD1 (6 bases). The CDR3 totals 13 residues. Trimming stripped 0 bases from V and 8 bases from J, with 10 bases between. Germline values: CDR1 LGHNA, CDR2 YSLEER. CDR3 nucleotide sequence: TGCGCCAGCAGCCAAGAGGGGGGGGCAGGCTACACCTTC. It translates to CASSQEGGAGYTF.

This chain joins TRBV11-1 and TRBJ2-6; D perhaps matches TRBD2 (6 bases). The CDR3 has 19 residues. Germline assignment: CDR1 SGHAT and CDR2 FQDESV (reference sequence). Trimming took off 5 bases at V and 1 base at J, with 21 bases between the two ends. The CDR3 coding sequence is TGTGCCAGCAGCCCTGCGTCGGCGGGACCCAAATCTGGGGCCAACGTCCTGACTTTC. As protein: CASSPASAGPKSGANVLTF.

The chain joins TRBV13 to TRBJ2-7, with no clear D. CDR1 and CDR2 from the germline V gene are PRHDT and FYEKMQ (reference sequence). The CDR3 contains 12 residues. The germline V and J ends were trimmed by 6 bases and 6 bases, with 12 bases remaining between them. The CDR3 reads CASSLKVGEQYF. CDR3 nucleotide sequence: TGTGCCAGCAGTCTGAAGGTCGGCGAGCAGTACTTC.

Turning to this clonotype: This could be a read error, since a much larger clone is one nucleotide away. The V call is TRBV2, the J call TRBJ2-2, with D perhaps matching TRBD1 (6 bases). V dropped 6 bases and J dropped 4 bases, with 12 bases sitting between them. Germline V gene sequence: CDR1 SNHLY, CDR2 FYNNEI. The CDR3 is 14 residues long. CDR3 loop: CASSARGSTGELFF. The DNA of the CDR3 is TGTGCCAGCAGCGCCAGGGGATCCACCGGGGAGCTGTTTTTT. Combining the CDR3 with reference TRBV2 and TRBJ2-2 gives the whole variable domain EPEVTQTPSHQVTQMGQEVILRCVPISNHLYFYWYRQILGQKVEFLVSFYNNEISEKSEIFDDQFSVERPDGSNFTLKIRSTKLEDSAMYFCASSARGSTGELFFGEGSRLTVL.

This chain joins TRBV7-8 and TRBJ2-1; D possibly uses TRBD1 or TRBD2 (6 bases each). CDR3 size: 17 residues. Trimming pared 5 bases from V and 0 bases from J, leaving 17 bases between. Germline CDR1 is SGHVS and CDR2 is FQNEAQ. The CDR3 region has the DNA TGTGCCAGCAGCCCCTTCCAGTCGGGGGCCTCCTACAATGAGCAGTTCTTC. Protein sequence: CASSPFQSGASYNEQFF.

This clonotype is a singleton in its sample. The chain links TRBV3-1 to TRBJ1-6, with 9 bases matching TRBD1. The length of the CDR3 is 18 residues. V dropped 5 bases and J dropped 2; count of bases not matched to a gene: 10. The germline V gene has CDR1 LGHDT and CDR2 YNNKEL (reference sequence). The CDR3 DNA reads as TGTGCCAGCAGCTCGATGGCCGGGACAGGGACCTATAATTCACCCCTCCACTTT. Protein: CASSSMAGTGTYNSPLHF.

The rearrangement links TRBV4-3 to TRBJ2-2; 12 bases line up with TRBD2. CDR1 LGHNA and CDR2 YSLEER come from the germline V gene. The CDR3 totals 19 residues. V was pared by 0 bases and J by 7 bases, with 12 bases of the junction left unmatched. The CDR3 nucleotides are TGCGCCAGCAGCCAAGATGCCTCACTAGCGGGGGGCGGATTCGGGGAGCTGTTTTTT. Translating gives CASSQDASLAGGGFGELFF.